The rows below give T cell receptor beta chains drawn from one sample of a study of cytomegalovirus exposure and HLA in healthy donors. Assay used: immunoSEQ multiplex PCR; TCRdb lists only in-frame clones, some missing. The top ten hold 9.7% of the sample, which has about 67,000 clones, more than 70% seen once. The sample comprised PBMCs. Every receptor here comes from a middle-aged man in good health and CMV-seronegative. Each CDR3 is given with its conserved first and last residue. D genes are given only for firm matches. The size of a clone is reported for some rows only, either as once, few or many, or as a class for expanded clones.

v_gene: TRBV25-1; d_gene: -; abundance: -; j_gene: TRBJ2-1; CDR3nt: TGTGCCAGCAGTGAATCTGAGGGCTCCTACAATGAGCAGTTCTTC; CDR3aa: CASSESEGSYNEQFF
v_gene: TRBV18; d_gene: -; abundance: once; j_gene: TRBJ1-6; CDR3nt: TGTGCCAGCTCAGTCAGCCGGGTAGATAATTCACCCCTCCACTTT; CDR3aa: CASSVSRVDNSPLHF
v_gene: TRBV7-2; d_gene: -; abundance: -; j_gene: TRBJ1-5; CDR3nt: TGTGCCAGCAGCTTAGACAGGGTAAGCAATCAGCCCCAGCATTTT; CDR3aa: CASSLDRVSNQPQHF
v_gene: TRBV28; d_gene: TRBD1; abundance: -; j_gene: TRBJ1-1; CDR3nt: TGTGCCAGCAGCGAGAGACAGGGCAGAGCTTTCTTT; CDR3aa: CASSERQGRAFF
v_gene: TRBV19; d_gene: -; abundance: once; j_gene: TRBJ1-1; CDR3nt: TGTGCCAGTAGTATGAGCATTTCTCCCCAAGGGGTTATGAACACTGAAGCTTTCTTT; CDR3aa: CASSMSISPQGVMNTEAFF
v_gene: TRBV4-1; d_gene: -; abundance: -; j_gene: TRBJ1-2; CDR3nt: TGCGCCAGCAGCCAAACCCGGGACAACTACTATGGCTACACCTTC; CDR3aa: CASSQTRDNYYGYTF
v_gene: TRBV2; d_gene: -; abundance: few; j_gene: TRBJ1-1; CDR3nt: TGTGCCAGCAGTGAAACCCCGACTGACAACACTGAAGCTTTCTTT; CDR3aa: CASSETPTDNTEAFF
v_gene: TRBV25-1; d_gene: TRBD1; abundance: -; j_gene: TRBJ1-2; CDR3nt: TGTGCCAGCAGTGGGACAGGGTATGGCTACACCTTC; CDR3aa: CASSGTGYGYTF
v_gene: TRBV15; d_gene: TRBD1; abundance: -; j_gene: TRBJ2-5; CDR3nt: TGTGCCACCAGCAGAGGTGGATACAGGGGGCGGGGAGAGACCCAGTACTTC; CDR3aa: CATSRGGYRGRGETQYF
v_gene: TRBV6-1; d_gene: -; abundance: -; j_gene: TRBJ2-7; CDR3nt: TGTGCCAGCAGTGAGTACAGGAAACTCCTAGGCGAGCAGTACTTC; CDR3aa: CASSEYRKLLGEQYF
v_gene: TRBV9; d_gene: TRBD2; abundance: -; j_gene: TRBJ2-7; CDR3nt: TGTGCCAGCAGCGTAGATGGGACTAGCGGCTACGAGCAGTACTTC; CDR3aa: CASSVDGTSGYEQYF
v_gene: TRBV7-9; d_gene: -; abundance: -; j_gene: TRBJ2-3; CDR3nt: TGTGCCAGCAGCTTAGAGGGGTCTATCACAGATACGCAGTATTTT; CDR3aa: CASSLEGSITDTQYF
v_gene: TRBV10-3; d_gene: TRBD2; abundance: -; j_gene: TRBJ2-2; CDR3nt: TGTGCCATCAGTTCTAGCGGGAGTCCCGGGGAGCTGTTTTTT; CDR3aa: CAISSSGSPGELFF
v_gene: TRBV4-1; d_gene: TRBD2; abundance: -; j_gene: TRBJ2-7; CDR3nt: TGCGCCAGCAGCCAAGATGTCCTCGCTAGCGGGTACGAGCAGTACTTC; CDR3aa: CASSQDVLASGYEQYF
v_gene: TRBV5-5; d_gene: TRBD2; abundance: -; j_gene: TRBJ2-1; CDR3nt: TGTGCCAGCAGCCTCGGGAGGGGTTACAATGAGCAGTTCTTC; CDR3aa: CASSLGRGYNEQFF
v_gene: TRBV11-3; d_gene: -; abundance: -; j_gene: TRBJ2-6; CDR3nt: TGTGCCAGCAGCCAGGAGGAGGGCGCCTCTGGGGCCAACGTCCTGACTTTC; CDR3aa: CASSQEEGASGANVLTF
v_gene: TRBV2; d_gene: -; abundance: once; j_gene: TRBJ2-5; CDR3nt: TGTGCCAGCAGTACCGGGTTGGGAGAGACCCAGTACTTC; CDR3aa: CASSTGLGETQYF
v_gene: TRBV19; d_gene: TRBD1; abundance: -; j_gene: TRBJ2-7; CDR3nt: TGTGCCAGTAGTACGGGGACAGGGATCGGTAAGCAGTACTTC; CDR3aa: CASSTGTGIGKQYF
v_gene: TRBV2; d_gene: -; abundance: few; j_gene: TRBJ2-2; CDR3nt: TGTGCCAGCAGTGAGTGGGCCTACACCGGGGAGCTGTTTTTT; CDR3aa: CASSEWAYTGELFF
v_gene: TRBV5-1; d_gene: -; abundance: once; j_gene: TRBJ1-2; CDR3nt: TGCGCCAGCAGCTTGGAGCTTGGCGGAGGGTATGGCTACACCTTC; CDR3aa: CASSLELGGGYGYTF
v_gene: TRBV14; d_gene: TRBD2; abundance: -; j_gene: TRBJ2-7; CDR3nt: TGTGCCAGCAGCCCCTTGCGAGCGGGAGCCCCATCCGAGCAGTACTTC; CDR3aa: CASSPLRAGAPSEQYF
v_gene: TRBV7-6; d_gene: TRBD2; abundance: -; j_gene: TRBJ2-2; CDR3nt: TGTGCCAGCAGCTTACTAACTAGCGGGGGGGCCTTGACCGGGGAGCTGTTTTTT; CDR3aa: CASSLLTSGGALTGELFF
v_gene: TRBV2; d_gene: -; abundance: -; j_gene: TRBJ1-5; CDR3nt: TGTGCCAGCAGTGAAGCAGGGGGGGGACGCCTCAATCAGCCCCAGCATTTT; CDR3aa: CASSEAGGGRLNQPQHF
v_gene: TRBV29-1; d_gene: -; abundance: few; j_gene: TRBJ1-1; CDR3nt: TGCAGCGTTGAGGGTCTAGGAAGATCTGAAGCTTTCTTT; CDR3aa: CSVEGLGRSEAFF
v_gene: TRBV10-1; d_gene: -; abundance: -; j_gene: TRBJ2-7; CDR3nt: TGCGCCAGCAGTGAGTCGGGCGGGACAGCCTCTTACTACGAGCAGTACTTC; CDR3aa: CASSESGGTASYYEQYF
v_gene: TRBV11-2; d_gene: -; abundance: -; j_gene: TRBJ1-1; CDR3nt: TGTGCCTCCGGGGTGAACACTGAAGCTTTCTTT; CDR3aa: CASGVNTEAFF
v_gene: TRBV12-5; d_gene: -; abundance: -; j_gene: TRBJ1-6; CDR3nt: TGTGCTAGTGGTTGGAGGGAGAATTCACCCCTCCACTTT; CDR3aa: CASGWRENSPLHF
v_gene: TRBV6-1; d_gene: TRBD1; abundance: -; j_gene: TRBJ1-2; CDR3nt: TGTGCCAGCAGTGGTGAGACAGGGGGCGTTGGAGGCTACACCTTC; CDR3aa: CASSGETGGVGGYTF
v_gene: TRBV5-4; d_gene: -; abundance: -; j_gene: TRBJ2-5; CDR3nt: TGTGCCAGCAGCGTGGGACTGTTCCCTCAAGAGACCCAGTACTTC; CDR3aa: CASSVGLFPQETQYF
v_gene: TRBV7-9; d_gene: -; abundance: few; j_gene: TRBJ1-1; CDR3nt: TGTGCCAGCAGCGACCAGGACAGCCCCCAGCTGGGAGCTTTCTTT; CDR3aa: CASSDQDSPQLGAFF
v_gene: TRBV6-5; d_gene: -; abundance: few; j_gene: TRBJ2-1; CDR3nt: TGTGCCAGCACTTTCCGCAATGAGCAGTTCTTC; CDR3aa: CASTFRNEQFF
v_gene: TRBV6-4; d_gene: -; abundance: -; j_gene: TRBJ1-1; CDR3nt: TGTGCCAGCGGTCCCCAGGGCGGGAACACTGAAGCTTTCTTT; CDR3aa: CASGPQGGNTEAFF
v_gene: TRBV5-1; d_gene: -; abundance: -; j_gene: TRBJ1-5; CDR3nt: TGCGCCAGCAGCTTGGATGGGGGGAGCAATCAGCCCCAGCATTTT; CDR3aa: CASSLDGGSNQPQHF
v_gene: TRBV6-1; d_gene: -; abundance: -; j_gene: TRBJ2-7; CDR3nt: TGTGCCAGCAGTGAATGGAGGGAACGCGAGCAGTACTTC; CDR3aa: CASSEWREREQYF
v_gene: TRBV18; d_gene: TRBD2; abundance: -; j_gene: TRBJ2-1; CDR3nt: TGTGCCAGCTCAGCCATCGGGACTAGCGGGGGGGCCTCCTACAATGAGCAGTTCTTC; CDR3aa: CASSAIGTSGGASYNEQFF
v_gene: TRBV6-5; d_gene: -; abundance: few; j_gene: TRBJ2-2; CDR3nt: TGTGCCAGCATCGCTAGCACCGGGGAGCTGTTTTTT; CDR3aa: CASIASTGELFF
v_gene: TRBV27; d_gene: -; abundance: few; j_gene: TRBJ1-5; CDR3nt: TGTGCCAGCAGTTTAGGAGTCGGTCAGCCCCAGCATTTT; CDR3aa: CASSLGVGQPQHF
v_gene: TRBV25-1; d_gene: TRBD1; abundance: once; j_gene: TRBJ2-3; CDR3nt: TGCGCCAGCAGTGAAAAAGGAGGACAGGGGGCTGATGCGGATACGCAGTATTTT; CDR3aa: CASSEKGGQGADADTQYF
v_gene: TRBV15; d_gene: -; abundance: -; j_gene: TRBJ1-4; CDR3nt: TGTGCCACCAGCAGAGATGTAGAAGGCGGGGAAAAACTGTTTTTT; CDR3aa: CATSRDVEGGEKLFF
v_gene: TRBV18; d_gene: TRBD2; abundance: -; j_gene: TRBJ2-7; CDR3nt: TGTGCCAGCTCACCATTTGAGACTAGCGCATACGAGCAGTACTTC; CDR3aa: CASSPFETSAYEQYF
v_gene: TRBV7-3; d_gene: -; abundance: once; j_gene: TRBJ2-3; CDR3nt: TGTGCCAGCAGCCGGGTCGGGATCACAGATACGCAGTATTTT; CDR3aa: CASSRVGITDTQYF
v_gene: TRBV6-5; d_gene: -; abundance: -; j_gene: TRBJ2-7; CDR3nt: TGTGCCAGCAGTGGCGGCGGAAGCTCCTACGAGCAGTACTTC; CDR3aa: CASSGGGSSYEQYF
v_gene: TRBV6-1; d_gene: TRBD1; abundance: -; j_gene: TRBJ1-2; CDR3nt: TGTGCCAGCGAGACAGGGGGCAGGGATGGCTACACCTTC; CDR3aa: CASETGGRDGYTF
v_gene: TRBV7-9; d_gene: TRBD1; abundance: -; j_gene: TRBJ1-6; CDR3nt: TGTGCCAGCAGCTGGGGACAGAGTAATTCACCCCTCCACTTT; CDR3aa: CASSWGQSNSPLHF
v_gene: TRBV12-5; d_gene: -; abundance: few; j_gene: TRBJ1-1; CDR3nt: TGTGCTAGTGGTTTGCGCGTAAACACTGAAGCTTTCTTT; CDR3aa: CASGLRVNTEAFF
v_gene: TRBV5-6; d_gene: -; abundance: -; j_gene: TRBJ2-1; CDR3nt: TGTGCCAGCAGCTTGGAATTAGACAATGAGCAGTTCTTC; CDR3aa: CASSLELDNEQFF